The present TCR beta chain was sequenced within a study of T cell responses to AZD1222 COVID-19 vaccine. Study-level results: There were mostly white British donors and more females than males, and clonal diversity was possibly underestimated. As reported, nearly half of all spike-specific TCRs target variant regions that are unmutated. Spike-spanning, vaccine-associated CD4 TCRs were dominant at 160-218 and 743-854.

Germline CDR1 reads SGHDN; CDR2 reads FVKESK. The CDR3 is 15 residues long. J gave up 10 bases and V 5 bases, and 6 bases lay outside the gene matches. To note about this clone: What it recognizes is unknown.

Researchers grouped second doses given at about 4 or about 12 weeks into one pool. The data were produced by immunoSEQ multiplex PCR, yet TCRdb's version contains in-frame clones alone and is incomplete. The table lists under 150,000 clones, 91% of them singletons, with 1.5% to 2% in the top ten. The sequence was obtained from an adult who received the AZD1222 COVID-19 vaccine. This sequence joins TRBV14 and TRBJ2-1; 15 bases match TRBD2. The sample consisted of peripheral blood, taken 28 days after the second AZD1222 dose. The CDR3 bases are TGTGCCAGCAGCATGGGACTAGCGGGGGGTGTCGAGCAGTTCTTC. This translates into CASSMGLAGGVEQFF.